These 17 T cell receptor beta chains share one sample of origin, sequenced in a study of T cell repertoires in cytomegalovirus infection. TCRdb called the reads again in MiXCR, with one record for every CDR3 protein. The profile shows about 530,000 distinct CDR3 sequences, around 27% of them singletons. The sample comprised PBMCs. These receptors originate from a human donor in good health (CMV status not recorded). Some clones in this sample may be carry-over from other donors' samples.

In this sample, this clonotype turned up many times. The rearrangement joins TRBV28 to TRBJ1-5; unclear D gene. This CDR3 is 12 amino acids long. Trimming removed 2 bases at V and 5 bases at J, with 4 bases between. Germline V lookup: CDR1 MDHEN, CDR2 SYDVKM. The CDR3 DNA is TGTGCCAGCAGTTTACCTTATCAGCCCCAGCATTTT. Its translation is CASSLPYQPQHF.

This clonotype has just a few counts. The chain uses TRBV27 and TRBJ2-6; D unresolved. V lost 4 bases and J lost 0, with 10 bases in between. CDR3 size: 16 residues. Looked up from germline, CDR1 is MNHEY and CDR2 is SMNVEV (reference sequence). The CDR3 DNA follows: TGTGCCAGCAGTTGGGCCAGTCTCTCTGGGGCCAACGTCCTGACTTTC. As protein: CASSWASLSGANVLTF. Full variable domain (missing parts from reference TRBV27 and TRBJ2-6): EAQVTQNPRYLITVTGKKLTVTCSQNMNHEYMSWYRQDPGLGLRQIYYSMNVEVTDKGDVPEGYKVSRKEKRNFPLILESPSPNQTSLYFCASSWASLSGANVLTFGAGSRLTVL.

The sample holds a few counts of this clonotype. V gene TRBV29-1 combines with J gene TRBJ2-4, with a possible D match to TRBD2 (6 bases). The germline V gene has CDR1 SQVTM and CDR2 ANQGSEA. The CDR3 sequence is 14 residues long. Trimming stripped 7 bases from V and 2 bases from J, with 15 bases between. The CDR3 bases are TGCAGCGGACTATCACGGGGGACCAAAAACATTCAGTACTTC. Residues: CSGLSRGTKNIQYF.

V is TRBV28 and J is TRBJ2-7; D might be TRBD2 (6 bases). V was trimmed by 5 bases and J by 6 bases, leaving 23 bases between them. The CDR3 is 16 amino acids. CDR1 MDHEN and CDR2 SYDVKM come from the germline V gene. CDR3 nucleotides: TGTGCCAGCAGTCCGTCGGGACCAGGGCTGGAGGGCGAGCAGTACTTC. Residues: CASSPSGPGLEGEQYF.

This clonotype was detected only a few times. V and J are TRBV6-6 and TRBJ1-2; 11 bases match TRBD1. CDR3 length equals 16 residues. Per the germline V gene, CDR1 is MNHNY and CDR2 is SVGAGI (reference sequence). V gave up 7 bases and J gave up 2 bases; unmatched junction bases: 9. The CDR3 protein is CASTLGQGVRNYGYTF. The DNA for the CDR3 is TGTGCCAGCACTCTGGGACAGGGGGTTCGAAACTATGGCTACACCTTC.

J is TRBJ2-3 and V is TRBV29-1, with D possibly TRBD2 on 6 matching bases. This CDR3 is 14 amino acids long. CDR1 is SQVTM and CDR2 is ANQGSEA in the germline V gene. V was cut by 2 bases and J by 1 base, with 10 bases left in between. The CDR3, as DNA: TGCAGCGTTGAAAGGGTAGCGGGCACAGATACGCAGTATTTT. Its translation: CSVERVAGTDTQYF.

The table lists this clonotype with many counts. CDR3 in amino acids: CASSFGGYEQYV. For the CDR3, the DNA is TGTGCCAGCAGCTTTGGGGGTTACGAGCAGTACGTC. The genes are TRBV12-3 or TRBV12-4 and TRBJ2-7; D might be TRBD1 or TRBD2, each matching 5 bases. CDR3 size: 12 residues. Deletions cut 6 bases from V and 4 bases from J, with 10 bases between.

This clonotype has only a few counts. The chain combines TRBV11-2 with TRBJ2-3, with TRBD1 matching over 8 bases. V was clipped by 0 bases and J by 6 bases; unmatched bases: 11. CDR1 and CDR2 from the germline V gene are SGHAT and FQNNGV. This CDR3 contains 17 residues. The CDR3 region is CASSLDPPGTGLDTQYF. In DNA form, the CDR3 reads TGTGCCAGCAGCTTAGATCCCCCCGGGACAGGTTTGGATACGCAGTATTTT.

This clonotype was seen many times. The CDR3 loop is CASSFGKVTDTQYF. CDR3 nucleotides: TGTGCCAGCAGCTTCGGCAAAGTAACAGATACGCAGTATTTT. V and J are TRBV7-2 and TRBJ2-3, with D unclear. The length of the CDR3 is 14 residues. V was shortened by 3 bases and J by 3 bases, with 10 bases between the two germline ends. From germline, CDR1 is SGHTA and CDR2 FQGNSA.

The chain links TRBV20-1 to TRBJ2-5; D possibly corresponds to TRBD1 (5 bases). Germline CDR1 and CDR2: DFQATT and SNEGSKA (reference sequence). Trimming cost V 3 bases and J 12 bases, with 8 bases left between them. The CDR3 totals 9 residues. The CDR3 protein is CSASLQEYF. The CDR3 DNA is TGCAGTGCTAGTCTACAGGAGTACTTC.

This clonotype was detected a few times. The chain joins TRBV4-3 to TRBJ2-2; 8 nucleotides line up with TRBD2. Per the germline V gene, CDR1 is LGHNA and CDR2 is YSLEER. The junction had 16 bases not matched to a gene; V was cut back by 8 bases and J by 2 bases. This CDR3 comprises 18 residues. As DNA, the CDR3 is TGCGCCAGCCGAAGACCCCTTAGCGGGATCTTTAACACCGGGGAGCTGTTTTTT. Translating it yields CASRRPLSGIFNTGELFF.

This clonotype was counted between two and nine times. The rearrangement links TRBV5-1 to TRBJ1-4; maybe TRBD1 (5 bases). The CDR3 totals 18 residues. Germline V gene data show CDR1 as SGHRS and CDR2 as YFSETQ. V dropped 0 bases and J dropped 1 base, with 16 bases sitting between them. This CDR3 is CASSLGPPGQGTNEKLFF. The CDR3 DNA reads as TGCGCCAGCAGCTTGGGTCCCCCTGGGCAGGGAACTAATGAAAAACTGTTTTTT.

This clonotype was observed many times. This rearrangement joins TRBV7-6 to TRBJ2-2; the D gene is possibly TRBD2 (6 bases). This CDR3 region has 15 residues. The V end lost 6 bases, the J end lost 1 base, and 12 bases lay between the germline ends. The germline V gene encodes CDR1 SGHVS and CDR2 FNYEAQ. The CDR3, as DNA: TGTGCCAGCAGTCCTTTTAGCGGGAACACCGGGGAGCTGTTTTTT. Amino acid sequence: CASSPFSGNTGELFF.

This clonotype was seen only a few times. The chain joins TRBV29-1 to TRBJ2-3, with 12 bases identical to TRBD2. Germline lookup yields CDR1 SQVTM and CDR2 ANQGSEA. After removal of 0 bases from V and 3 bases from J, the junction contained 7 bases not matched to a gene. This CDR3 is 17 amino acids long. CDR3 DNA: TGCAGCGTTGAAGAAATGACTAGCGGGAGTGTAACAGATACGCAGTATTTT. Its protein is CSVEEMTSGSVTDTQYF.

The chain couples TRBV14 to TRBJ1-3; 11 bases agree with TRBD1. The CDR3 sequence is 17 residues long. In germline, CDR1 is SGHDN, CDR2 FVKESK. The J segment lost 1 base and the V segment lost 5 bases, leaving 7 bases of the junction unmatched. The CDR3 region is CASSDRTGGDSGNTIYF. CDR3 nucleotides: TGTGCCAGCAGCGACCGGACAGGGGGCGATTCTGGAAACACCATATATTTT.

This clonotype was seen repeatedly, ten times or more. The chain has TRBV7-2 and TRBJ2-7, with D perhaps TRBD1 (5 bases). Trimming took 5 bases from V and 0 from J, leaving 14 bases between them. Germline V gives CDR1 SGHTA, CDR2 FQGNSA. This CDR3 has 15 residues. The CDR3 DNA reads TGTGCCAGCAGCCTCCAGGGTTCAATCTCCTACGAGCAGTACTTC. Protein: CASSLQGSISYEQYF.

The chain combines TRBV18 with TRBJ1-3; TRBD1 is a possible D gene (5 bases). The CDR3 runs to 12 residues. V lost 0 bases to trimming and J lost 12 bases, with 9 bases between them. Germline CDR1 reads KGHSH; CDR2 reads LQKENI. The CDR3: CASSPPVGDIYF. The CDR3 coding sequence is TGTGCCAGCTCACCACCGGTGGGGGACATATATTTT. Complete variable domain (other parts from reference TRBV18 and TRBJ1-3): NAGVMQNPRHLVRRRGQEARLRCSPMKGHSHVYWYRQLPEEGLKFMVYLQKENIIDESGMPKERFSAEFPKEGPSILRIQQVVRGDSAAYFCASSPPVGDIYFGEGSWLTVV.